One and the same sample provided the 5 T cell receptor beta chains below, sequenced in a study of T cells after yellow fever vaccination. Via MiXCR, TCRdb re-called the 5' RACE reads, giving one row per CDR3 protein. The sample has just under 600,000 distinct CDR3 sequences; roughly 13% are singletons. The source material was PBMCs, sampled on the day of the yellow fever booster vaccination. These receptors all stem from a man in his thirties or forties who received the YFV17D yellow fever vaccine.

A few counts support this clonotype. The chain carries TRBV10-3 and TRBJ2-1; D is unclear. This CDR3 spans 16 amino acids. CDR1 ENHRY and CDR2 SYGVKD come from the germline V gene. V lost 4 bases, J lost 0 bases, and 13 bases lay in between. CDR3 DNA: TGTGCCATCAGTGGGGTTCGACTGGGCTCCTACAATGAGCAGTTCTTC. Its protein product is CAISGVRLGSYNEQFF.

The chain carries TRBV20-1 and TRBJ2-7, with D unresolved. The germline V gene has CDR1 DFQATT and CDR2 SNEGSKA (reference sequence). This CDR3 is built from 13 residues. V lost 3 bases, J lost 6 bases, and 15 bases lay in between. CDR3 sequence (DNA): TGCAGTGCTAGTAGGATGCTCCTCGGCGAGCAGTACTTC. Its protein product is CSASRMLLGEQYF.

The V gene is TRBV10-3, the J gene TRBJ2-5; a possible D gene is TRBD2 (5 bases). V was cut by 3 bases and J by 1 base, with 9 bases left in between. Germline lookup yields CDR1 ENHRY and CDR2 SYGVKD. The length of the CDR3 is 14 residues. Here the CDR3 reads CAISDLEGQETQYF. The CDR3 DNA is TGTGCCATCAGTGACCTAGAGGGCCAAGAGACCCAGTACTTC.

V and J are TRBV12-3 or TRBV12-4 and TRBJ1-6, with D perhaps TRBD1 (6 bases). The CDR3 runs 13 residues. Trimming shortened V by 2 bases and J by 8 bases, and 7 bases separated the two germline ends. The CDR3 DNA reads as TGTGCCAGCAGTTTAAGGGGGTATTCACCCCTCCACTTT. Translation: CASSLRGYSPLHF.

This clonotype was counted ten times or more. This chain connects TRBV5-6 to TRBJ2-5; 13 bases line up with TRBD2. This CDR3 spans 16 amino acids. Trimming cost V 7 bases and J 3 bases; bases outside gene matches: 9. Germline CDR1 is SGHDT and CDR2 is YYEEEE. CDR3 nucleotide sequence: TGTGCCAGCGAGACGCCGGGACTAGCGGGGAAAGAGACCCAGTACTTC. Translation: CASETPGLAGKETQYF. Full variable domain (missing parts from reference TRBV5-6 and TRBJ2-5): DAGVTQSPTHLIKTRGQQVTLRCSPKSGHDTVSWYQQALGQGPQFIFQYYEEEERQRGNFPDRFSGHQFPNYSSELNVNALLLGDSALYLCASETPGLAGKETQYFGPGTRLLVL.